This TCR beta chain was found in a study of T cell responses to AZD1222 COVID-19 vaccine (dated by TCRdb to the early 2020s). Study-level background: AZD1222 recipients given second doses at about 4 weeks or at about 12 weeks were pooled, since spike-specific TCR depth and breadth were not found to differ between the two schedules. Trial participants were enrolled by age into subgroups of 18-55, 56-69 and 70-plus years, and 148, 28 and 57 TCR-sequenced participants, respectively, were included in these subgroups. TCR sequencing covered some 250 trial participants: some 210 given two doses of AZD1222 and 26 given two doses of MenACWY control vaccine. The full study reports these points: Vaccine-associated CD4 TCRs spanned the whole spike protein, with dominant responses in regions 160-218 and 743-854. Because no day 14 peak-response samples were available, the repertoires could be characterized only after the peak T cell response. Participants were mostly white British, with more females than males. The authors suggested clonal diversity may have been underestimated. After two AZD1222 doses, both the breadth and the depth of spike-specific TCRs were significantly higher than at day 0 and than in MenACWY recipients. In the small 56-69-year group, the increase in depth fell short of significance, most likely because of low power. Reportedly, almost half of the unique spike-specific TCRs recognized epitopes lying outside the regions that are mutated in the B.1.351 and B.1.1.7 variants. Conclusions about previously exposed vaccinees are limited, since just five or six AZD1222 recipients were seropositive for SARS-CoV-2 at baseline.

Germline trimming amounts to 5 bases on V and 0 bases on J, with 10 as the count of junction bases outside the gene matches. CDR1 and CDR2, per the germline V gene (reference sequence), are MNHEY and SMNVEV. The CDR3 spans 16 residues, from the cysteine through the phenylalanine. Only the CDR3 portion is preserved as DNA: 48 bases, with reading frame beginning at the first base. Taken with the paper, the label for time point translates to: baseline before first vaccination. Samples from vaccinated people were obtained from the UK trials COV001 and COV002, which included a single-blind randomized controlled phase 2/3 trial of AZD1222 (ChAdOx1 nCoV-19) in healthy adults. For TCRbeta chain sequencing, PBMC samples from trial participants were taken at day 0 and at day 28 after the second dose. The CDR3 regions of human TCRbeta chains were subjected to immunosequencing. Per the original workflow: Repertoire TCRs were matched against a reference library of SARS-CoV-2-specific TCRs generated with the MIRA antigen-specificity platform. Breadth was defined as the fraction of unique TCRs that were SARS-CoV-2-associated, and depth was defined as the fraction of total T cells that were SARS-CoV-2-associated. Using the MIRA data, each spike-specific TCR was assigned both to the spike region to which the TCR was reactive and to a CD4 or CD8 class. Log10-transformed breadth and depth values were compared by one-way ANOVA with Sidak's multiple comparisons tests. The immuneACCESS repertoire file appears here via TCRdb, limited to in-frame rearrangements. These files lack a portion of the clones; in checked studies, under half of the deficit traces to unresolved V genes, and the cause of the others is not known. V, J and clone size were drawn from that table, and D and trimming were deduced from the DNA. The sample profile shows under 45,000 clones; approximately 88% of them were found once. The ten largest clones take up roughly 7% of the sample.

In regard to this clone: This clone's antigen is unknown. No base quality information exists; no much larger clone differs at one position.

This TCR was sampled from an adult in good health. The sequencing used peripheral blood, collected on day 0 of AZD1222 vaccination. The V and J genes are TRBV27 and TRBJ2-7; 7 bases in the middle match TRBD1. The CDR3 protein is CASSRRQQGISYEQYF. The nucleotide sequence reads as follows: TGTGCCAGCAGTCGCCGTCAACAGGGGATCTCCTACGAGCAGTACTTC.